These T cell receptor beta chains were read from a single sample in a study of PD-L1 blockade in urothelial cancer. Clones were sequenced by immunoSEQ multiplex PCR, and TCRdb holds only the in-frame ones, with some missing. The data show 35,000 to 45,000 clones, around nine tenths seen once. The sequenced sample was PBMCs, obtained around atezolizumab (anti-PD-L1) treatment. Every receptor here comes from a donor at least 40 years old with urothelial cancer. The CDR3 runs from the conserved cysteine through the conserved F or W. D genes are given only for firm matches. Clone sizes are given selectively: once, few, many, or a class where the clone is expanded.

j_call v_call clone_size d_call cdr3_aa cdr3_nt
TRBJ2-7 TRBV11-3 . TRBD2 CASSLGGRDYRYEQYF TGTGCCAGCAGCTTAGGGGGACGGGACTACCGCTACGAGCAGTACTTC
TRBJ1-5 TRBV10-1 . TRBD1 CASTPRDRENQPQHF TGCGCCAGCACCCCACGGGACAGGGAAAATCAGCCCCAGCATTTT
TRBJ2-1 TRBV27 . . CASSYTSYNEQFF TGTGCCAGCAGTTATACTAGCTACAATGAGCAGTTCTTC
TRBJ2-7 TRBV28 . TRBD1 CASRVGIQGTYEQYF TGTGCCAGCAGGGTAGGGATACAGGGGACGTACGAGCAGTACTTC
TRBJ2-1 TRBV18 . TRBD2 CASSRLADYNEQFF TGTGCCAGCTCACGGCTAGCGGACTACAATGAGCAGTTCTTC
TRBJ2-6 TRBV10-3 . . CAISESEATPGVLTF TGTGCCATCAGTGAGTCGGAAGCTACCCCGGGCGTCCTGACTTTC
TRBJ2-2 TRBV7-3 . TRBD2 CASSQWTSGRLCLGTGELFF TGTGCCAGCAGCCAATGGACTAGCGGGAGGTTGTGTCTGGGCACCGGGGAGCTGTTTTTT
TRBJ1-2 TRBV6-5 . TRBD1 CASKRGRNYGYTF TGTGCCAGCAAAAGGGGGCGCAACTATGGCTACACCTTC
TRBJ2-1 TRBV20-1 . . CSATQYNEQFF TGCAGTGCTACCCAGTACAATGAGCAGTTCTTC
TRBJ2-2 TRBV7-9 . . CASSSPNAGELFF TGTGCCAGCAGCTCCCCAAATGCCGGGGAGCTGTTTTTT
TRBJ2-3 TRBV11-3 . . CASSLLALNTDTQYF TGTGCCAGCAGCTTACTAGCGCTGAACACAGATACGCAGTATTTT
TRBJ2-1 TRBV7-9 . . CASSFRGQDEQFF TGTGCCAGCAGCTTTCGCGGGCAGGATGAGCAGTTCTTC
TRBJ2-1 TRBV5-5 once . CASSKGGAGDEQFF TGTGCCAGCAGCAAGGGAGGAGCCGGGGATGAGCAGTTCTTC
TRBJ2-7 TRBV9 few TRBD2 CASSVGLAASYEQYF TGTGCCAGCAGCGTAGGACTAGCGGCCTCCTACGAGCAGTACTTC
TRBJ1-3 TRBV27 . TRBD1 CASSLSPTGARSGNTIYF TGTGCCAGCAGTTTATCACCTACAGGGGCCCGCTCTGGAAACACCATATATTTT
TRBJ1-4 TRBV5-4 . . CASSLGGTTGEEKLFF TGTGCCAGCAGCTTGGGTGGGACGACAGGAGAGGAAAAACTGTTTTTT
TRBJ2-5 TRBV7-6 once . CASSPLETQYF TGTGCCAGCAGCCCCCTAGAGACCCAGTACTTC
TRBJ2-2 TRBV9 . . CASSVGLERTGELFF TGTGCCAGCAGCGTAGGTCTAGAGCGGACCGGGGAGCTGTTTTTT
TRBJ1-2 TRBV30 . . CACPGGNGYTF TGTGCCTGCCCTGGGGGGAATGGCTACACCTTC
TRBJ2-7 TRBV5-4 . . CASSFNSYEQYF TGTGCCAGCAGCTTTAACTCCTACGAGCAGTACTTC
TRBJ2-1 TRBV28 once . CASSLRQPAEQFF TGTGCCAGCAGTTTACGACAGCCAGCGGAGCAGTTCTTC
TRBJ2-1 TRBV7-9 . . CASSLLGGSSSYNEQFF TGTGCCAGCAGCTTATTGGGCGGGTCTAGCTCCTACAATGAGCAGTTCTTC
TRBJ1-1 TRBV18 . TRBD1 CASSRGPRQGGTEAFF TGTGCCAGCTCACGGGGTCCCCGACAGGGGGGCACTGAAGCTTTCTTT
TRBJ2-3 TRBV4-2 . TRBD2 CASGPLLAGVTDTQYF TGTGCCAGCGGACCCCTTCTAGCGGGAGTCACAGATACGCAGTATTTT
TRBJ1-1 TRBV2 . . CASTNTEAFF TGTGCCAGCACTAACACTGAAGCTTTCTTT
TRBJ2-2 TRBV6-6 . . CASSPRSGELFF TGTGCCAGCAGCCCTCGGTCCGGGGAGCTGTTTTTT
TRBJ2-7 TRBV4-1 . TRBD2 CASSQGGSSYEQYF TGCGCCAGCAGCCAGGGCGGGAGCTCCTACGAGCAGTACTTC
TRBJ2-1 TRBV7-8 . TRBD1 CASSLGGGTGVGEQFF TGTGCCAGCAGCTTAGGGGGAGGGACAGGGGTGGGTGAGCAGTTCTTC
TRBJ1-1 TRBV13 few . CASRGGTEAFF TGTGCCAGCAGGGGGGGCACTGAAGCTTTCTTT
TRBJ2-1 TRBV13 . TRBD2 CASRAGGRYEQFF TGTGCCAGCAGAGCGGGAGGGAGGTATGAGCAGTTCTTC
TRBJ2-3 TRBV2 . . CASRGLGVGTDTQYF TGTGCCAGCAGGGGACTGGGGGTGGGCACAGATACGCAGTATTTT
TRBJ2-5 TRBV5-1 . . CASIAGTQGTQYF TGCGCCAGCATCGCGGGAACCCAGGGGACCCAGTACTTC